This T cell receptor (beta chain) comes out of a study of blood T cells in healthy people across ages (dated by TCRdb to the mid-2010s). About the full investigation: In model experiments, roughly one uniquely barcoded TCR beta cDNA molecule per two T cells was captured by template switching. The study measured age-related changes in TCR beta repertoire diversity using deep sequencing normalized with unique cDNA molecular identifiers. The donors were split into four age groups: young (average about 15 years), middle-aged (39), aged (over 55) and long-lived (over 80). Donors of different ages were randomly distributed across sequencing lanes to avoid experimental bias. The study analyzed two additional independent replicas of 1 million unique cDNA reads from the same blood draw for two donors, one aged 18 to 29 and one aged 80 or older.

Libraries came from 5' RACE. Data came from an Illumina HiSeq 2500. A second roughly 6 to 12 cycle PCR used a sample-barcoded 5' primer and a J-beta primer mix. A unique molecular identifier was introduced onto each TCR beta cDNA molecule by a template-switch 5' adaptor carrying 12 random nucleotides. Each sample yielded at least 3 million CDR3-containing paired-end reads. All of the RNA was converted into first-strand cDNA using the Mint cDNA synthesis kit, with a TRBC-specific oligonucleotide serving as the primer. After uracil-DNA glycosylase treatment, a first 18-cycle PCR used universal primers M1SS and BC2_uni_R on all cDNA. The study's processing was this. Normalization of each sample was performed by random selection of 1 million high-quality reads, each carrying a distinct molecular identifier. Instead of being binned into consensus sequences, reads that shared molecular identifiers were thrown out. CDR3 identification, clonotype clustering and error correction used MiTCR with a Q25 quality threshold and the strictest error-elimination algorithm. A nonparametric unseen species model with Euler transformation was used to estimate lower-bound total TCR beta diversity. The public reads were reprocessed in TCRdb via fastp at Q25 and MiXCR, keeping in-frame beta chains. Each record represents a unique CDR3 protein, reported with the most common genes and DNA among its rows. What appears here as the V and J calls and clone size reflects TCRdb's work, not the paper's. This sample is represented by about 1.6 million distinct CDR3 sequences; roughly 32% of them were singletons. Around 11% of the sample belongs to the ten largest clones.

Systemically healthy Caucasian individuals from Russia, approximately 39 in total and aged roughly 6 to 100 years, were included as donors. Each donor gave about 9.7 milliliters of peripheral blood, drawn into EDTA-treated Vacutainer tubes. Ficoll-Paque density-gradient centrifugation was used to isolate PBMCs, with at least 7 million obtained per sample. Trizol reagent was used to extract total RNA from PBMCs, with at least 5.5 micrograms per sample. For every donor, flow cytometry on a PBMC aliquot measured the percentage of naive CD45RAhigh/CD27high T cells. General conclusions and limits of the study: Estimates of total diversity based on one million sequenced T cells were considered lower bounds and underestimates. As age increased, observed TCR beta diversity per million T cells dropped in a roughly linear way, and a significant reduction was already evident by age 40. The percentage of naive T cells measured by flow cytometry correlated strongly with observed TCR beta diversity. Because profiling used bulk unsorted PBMCs, naive and antigen-experienced compartments could not be compared conclusively. The long-lived group showed more naive CD4+ T cells, fewer expanded clones and increased TCR diversity than the aged group, suggesting age selection. The CMV infection status of donors was not known, potentially confounding age-related changes in expanded clonotypes.

Of note for this clonotype: Its cognate antigen has yet to be identified. It has no much larger one-base neighbor in the sample; base qualities were not kept.

The source material was blood. The sequence was collected from a woman aged 25 to 39 in good health.

The sequenced DNA: TGCGCCAGCAGCTTGGTGGAGGGAAATACCTACGAGCAGTACTTC. It encodes CASSLVEGNTYEQYF. The V and J segments used are TRBV5-1 and TRBJ2-7, with a weak D call of TRBD2 (6 bases match). Counted from cysteine to phenylalanine, this CDR3 has 15 amino acids. The CDR3 DNA has 45 bases and is translated from base 1. V is pared back by 0 bases and J by 2 bases, with 12 bases lying between the germline termini. CDR1 and CDR2 are drawn from the germline V gene: SGHRS, YFSETQ.